These T cell receptor beta chains were read from a single sample in a study of control samples from healthy donors and cancer patients. Clones were sequenced by immunoSEQ multiplex PCR, and TCRdb holds only the in-frame ones, with some missing. This sample has over 100,000 clones, with over 75% found just once. Specimen: blood. Receptor source: a human donor in good health. The donor label of this sample is uncertain. Both conserved end residues are part of each CDR3. The D gene is left open where the match is weak. Clone size is shown for a subset of rows, as once, few, many or a class of expanded clone.

TRBV28	TRBJ1-1	.	.	TGTGCCAGCAGTCGAAATTCAGGACCTCAAGCTTTCTTT	CASSRNSGPQAFF
TRBV2	TRBJ1-5	.	.	TGTGCCAGCAGTGAAAGGGTTTCAGGCAATCAGCCCCAGCATTTT	CASSERVSGNQPQHF
TRBV5-1	TRBJ1-4	.	.	TGCGCCAGCAGCTCCGTTGCTTGGGGAACTAATGAAAAACTGTTTTTT	CASSSVAWGTNEKLFF
TRBV7-9	TRBJ1-5	.	.	TGTGCCAGCAGCTTATTTGAACAGCCCCAGCATTTT	CASSLFEQPQHF
TRBV6-4	TRBJ2-6	.	TRBD1	TGTGCCGGCAGTGGGACAGGGGAAGATTCCTCTGGGGCCAACGTCCTGACTTTC	CAGSGTGEDSSGANVLTF
TRBV5-6	TRBJ2-5	.	TRBD1	TGTGCCAGCAGCCCTACGACAGGGACACGGGAGACCCAGTACTTC	CASSPTTGTRETQYF
TRBV30	TRBJ1-2	.	.	TGTGCCTGGAGTGCCCCCCCCAGGGGCGACACCTTC	CAWSAPPRGDTF
TRBV29-1	TRBJ1-3	.	TRBD1	TGCAGCGTAGGAAGGACAGGGGTTAACGGTGGAAACACCATATATTTT	CSVGRTGVNGGNTIYF
TRBV11-2	TRBJ1-1	.	TRBD1	TGTGCCAGCAGCAACCTGGACAGGGTTCCTGAAGCTTTCTTT	CASSNLDRVPEAFF
TRBV11-3	TRBJ2-1	.	.	TGTGCCAGCAGCCCCGACAGGTCTGGTGGTGAGCAGTTCTTC	CASSPDRSGGEQFF
TRBV18	TRBJ1-2	.	.	TGTGCCAGCTCACCTCCGGCATACTATGGCTACACCTTC	CASSPPAYYGYTF
TRBV7-9	TRBJ1-6	.	.	TGTGCCAGCAGCTTGGGGACCAATTCACCCCTCCACTTT	CASSLGTNSPLHF
TRBV19	TRBJ1-5	.	.	TGTGCCAGTAGTTTCTGGAATCAGCCCCAGCATTTT	CASSFWNQPQHF
TRBV6-1	TRBJ1-3	.	.	TGTGCCAGCAGTGAATTCGGACCCTGGGTGGGCGGAAACACCATATATTTT	CASSEFGPWVGGNTIYF
TRBV30	TRBJ1-4	once	TRBD1	TGTGCCTGGAGATCCGGGACAGGGGGTTCGGGGGAAAAACTGTTTTTT	CAWRSGTGGSGEKLFF
TRBV11-2	TRBJ2-5	.	.	TGTGCCAGCAGCTTAGGGGGACTCCAAGAGACCCAGTACTTC	CASSLGGLQETQYF
TRBV29-1	TRBJ1-4	.	.	TGCAGCGTTCAGGGGTTGGATGAAAAACTGTTTTTT	CSVQGLDEKLFF
TRBV7-2	TRBJ2-5	.	.	TGTGCCAGCAGCTTCCTTCTCGGGACCCAGTACTTC	CASSFLLGTQYF
TRBV3-1/TRBV3-2	TRBJ1-1	.	.	TGTGCCAGCAGCCAAGGAACCGGGAGAAACACTGAAGCTTTCTTT	CASSQGTGRNTEAFF
TRBV5-1	TRBJ1-1	.	TRBD1	TGCGCCAGCAGCCTTGACAGGGGAAAAGCTTTCTTT	CASSLDRGKAFF
TRBV25-1	TRBJ1-1	many	.	TGTGCCAGCAGTGGTTCGACTATCGGACAGAACACTGAAGCTTTCTTT	CASSGSTIGQNTEAFF
TRBV19	TRBJ2-5	.	TRBD2	TGTGCCAGCCGGGGGGGCTTGGGAGAGACCCAGTACTTC	CASRGGLGETQYF
TRBV19	TRBJ2-1	.	TRBD2	TGTGCCAGTAGTAACCGCCTAGCGGTCTCCTACAATGAGCAGTTCTTC	CASSNRLAVSYNEQFF
TRBV11-3	TRBJ2-1	once	TRBD2	TGTGCCAGCAGCTTGGACCCTGGGCGGGGGGCAAGGGAGCAGTTCTTC	CASSLDPGRGAREQFF
TRBV5-4	TRBJ2-3	few	.	TGTGCCAGCAGCCCAGGGGGGCGCACAGATACGCAGTATTTT	CASSPGGRTDTQYF
TRBV25-1	TRBJ2-2	.	.	TGTGCCAGCAGTGAACTTGGTCCACCCGGGGAGCTGTTTTTT	CASSELGPPGELFF
TRBV10-3	TRBJ1-1	.	.	TGTGCCATCAGTGAGTCGAAGACCGAAGCTTCTGAAGCTTTCTTT	CAISESKTEASEAFF
TRBV12-5	TRBJ1-4	.	.	TGTGCTAGTGGTTTGAGGGGAGATAATGAAAAACTGTTTTTT	CASGLRGDNEKLFF
TRBV5-4	TRBJ2-3	.	.	TGTGCAGCGTGGACGACAGGCACAGATACGCAGTATTTT	CAAWTTGTDTQYF
TRBV7-9	TRBJ2-3	.	TRBD2	TGTGCCAGCAGTCGGACTAGCGGGGGTCCCACAGATACGCAGTATTTT	CASSRTSGGPTDTQYF
TRBV14	TRBJ1-4	.	TRBD1	TGTGCCAGCAGCCTCCGGACAGGAAAGGCTGAAAAACTGTTTTTT	CASSLRTGKAEKLFF